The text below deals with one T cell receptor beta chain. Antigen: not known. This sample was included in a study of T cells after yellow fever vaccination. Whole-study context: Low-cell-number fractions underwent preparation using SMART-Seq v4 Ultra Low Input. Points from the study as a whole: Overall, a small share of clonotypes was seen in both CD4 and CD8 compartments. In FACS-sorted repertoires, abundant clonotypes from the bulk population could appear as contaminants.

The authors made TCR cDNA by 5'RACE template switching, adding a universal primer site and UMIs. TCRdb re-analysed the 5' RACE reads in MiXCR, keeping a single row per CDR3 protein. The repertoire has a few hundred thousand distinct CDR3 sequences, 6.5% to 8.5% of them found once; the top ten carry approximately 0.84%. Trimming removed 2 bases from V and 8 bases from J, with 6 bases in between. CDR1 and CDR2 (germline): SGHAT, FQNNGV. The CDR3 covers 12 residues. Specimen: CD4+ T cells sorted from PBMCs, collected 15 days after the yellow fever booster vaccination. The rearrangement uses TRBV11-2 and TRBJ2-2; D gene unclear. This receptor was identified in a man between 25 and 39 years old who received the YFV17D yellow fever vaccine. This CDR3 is CASSLLQGELFF. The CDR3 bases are TGTGCCAGCAGCTTACTCCAGGGGGAGCTGTTTTTT.